The 8 T cell receptor beta chains below were found in one sample sequenced in a study of early T cells in non-severe SARS-CoV-2 infection. TCRdb fed the 5' RACE reads into MiXCR, producing one record per CDR3 protein. The data show tens of thousands of distinct CDR3 sequences, with around 6% seen just once and roughly 7% held by the top ten. The specimen was whole blood. These receptors originate from an adult who was a healthcare worker with PCR-confirmed SARS-CoV-2 infection or an uninfected control (not recorded which).

This clonotype was recorded many times. This sequence joins TRBV11-2 and TRBJ2-7, with TRBD1 as a possible D gene (6 bases). CDR1 is SGHAT and CDR2 is FQNNGV in the germline V gene. V was clipped by 5 bases and J by 3 bases, with 14 bases between them. CDR3 size: 14 residues. The CDR3 nucleotides are TGTGCCAGCAGCCTCAGGGGACCCCTCTACGAGCAGTACTTC. This encodes CASSLRGPLYEQYF.

Comment on this clonotype: A much larger clonotype is one base distant, so this may be a read error. V and J are TRBV12-3 or TRBV12-4 and TRBJ2-6; D is possibly TRBD1 or TRBD2 (6 bases each). The CDR3 is 14 amino acids. The CDR3 loop is CASSTGAGAYVLTF. DNA for the CDR3: TGTGCCAGCAGCACGGGGGCTGGGGCCTACGTCCTGACTTTC.

The genes are TRBV6-5 and TRBJ2-7; the D gene is possibly TRBD1 (5 bases). CDR1 and CDR2 (germline): MNHEY, SVGAGI. The length of the CDR3 is 15 residues. V was clipped by 0 bases and J by 2 bases, with 11 bases between them. The CDR3, as DNA: TGTGCCAGCAGTTACTCAGGACAAGGGCCCTACGAGCAGTACTTC. Residues: CASSYSGQGPYEQYF.

This clonotype was seen at least ten times. The CDR3 nucleotides read TGTGCCAGCAGTCGAACAGGGTCACCCTATGGCTACACCTTC. Translating it yields CASSRTGSPYGYTF. This chain connects TRBV27 to TRBJ1-2; perhaps TRBD1 as D (6 bases). This CDR3 has 14 residues. Per the germline V gene, CDR1 is MNHEY and CDR2 is SMNVEV (reference sequence). With 5 bases removed from V and 4 bases from J, the gap between germline ends came to 14 bases.

This clonotype was detected many times. The V gene is TRBV6-1, the J gene TRBJ2-1, with a tentative D call TRBD1 (6 bases). V was cut by 4 bases and J by 4 bases, with 14 bases left in between. Germline-derived CDR1 and CDR2 are MNHNS and SASEGT. This CDR3 region has 15 residues. In DNA form, the CDR3 reads TGTGCCAGCAGTGCAGAACAGGGCGAATACAATGAGCAGTTCTTC. It yields the protein CASSAEQGEYNEQFF.

This clonotype has at least ten counts. V gene TRBV9 combines with J gene TRBJ2-3, with a weak D call TRBD1 (5 bases). Trimming shortened V by 0 bases and J by 3 bases, and 11 bases separated the two germline ends. CDR3 length equals 15 residues. Germline V lookup: CDR1 SGDLS, CDR2 YYNGEE. The CDR3 spells CASSVEGAGTDTQYF. CDR3 in DNA: TGTGCCAGCAGCGTAGAGGGCGCAGGGACAGATACGCAGTATTTT.

In its sample, this clonotype was seen many times. This chain connects TRBV25-1 to TRBJ2-5; TRBD1 matches at 12 bases. The CDR3 has 15 residues. Trimming took 7 bases from V and 5 from J; bases not matched to a gene: 8. The germline V gene encodes CDR1 MGHDK and CDR2 SYGVNS. CDR3 region: CASTSSGTGGETQYF. CDR3 bases: TGTGCCAGCACCTCATCCGGGACAGGGGGCGAGACCCAGTACTTC.

This clonotype was seen many times. The chain's CDR3 is CASSQGQGAVNIQYF. The CDR3 DNA is TGCGCCAGCAGCCAAGGACAGGGGGCTGTGAACATTCAGTACTTC. The V call is TRBV4-3, the J call TRBJ2-4, with TRBD1 identical over 10 bases. CDR3 length: 15 amino acids. J was trimmed by 7 bases and V by 1 base; bases with no gene match: 4. Germline V CDR1 and CDR2: LGHNA, YSLEER.